This paragraph covers one T cell receptor (beta chain) sequence. The repertoire was sequenced with immunoSEQ multiplex PCR; TCRdb's copy has only in-frame clones and lacks some. The data hold roughly 27,000 clones, with approximately 84% observed a single time. This record comes from a study of preoperative IRX-2 immunotherapy in early breast cancer. The sample's treatment: preoperative locoregional IRX-2 cytokine immunotherapy. This phase Ib study tested locoregional IRX-2 cytokine immunotherapy given before surgery. CDR1 and CDR2 from the germline V gene are SGHRS and YFSETQ. Trimming pared 2 bases from V and 2 bases from J, leaving 8 bases between. This CDR3 spans 15 amino acids.

Sequencing was performed on lymph node tissue, taken before IRX-2 immunotherapy. The origin of this receptor is a human donor with breast cancer. This rearrangement joins TRBV5-1 to TRBJ2-6; the D is unclear. The CDR3 DNA reads TGCGCCAGCAGCTTCGACATTCCTGGGGCCAACGTCCTGACTTTC. This gives the protein CASSFDIPGANVLTF.